This entry lists 5 T cell receptor beta chains sequenced from one sample in a study of blood T cells in healthy people across ages. The second PCR ran roughly 6 to 12 cycles with a sample-barcoded 5' primer and J-beta primers. In TCRdb, the 5' RACE reads were re-called with MiXCR into one record per CDR3 protein. Of over 1,300,000 distinct CDR3 sequences in the sample, 59% were seen once. The sample taken for sequencing was blood. The receptors were sampled from a man aged 18-30 years in good health.

This clonotype has a handful of counts. The rearrangement links TRBV4-1 to TRBJ1-5; no clear D gene. Germline assignment: CDR1 MGHRA and CDR2 YSYEKL. The CDR3 runs to 15 residues. V gave up 3 bases and J gave up 2 bases, with 11 bases separating them. CDR3 sequence (DNA): TGCGCCAGCAGCCAGGTCCCTAACGGCAATCAGCCCCAGCATTTT. Protein sequence: CASSQVPNGNQPQHF.

This chain uses TRBV6-5 with TRBJ2-1; D may match TRBD1 or TRBD2 (5 bases each). Trimming took off 3 bases at V and 4 bases at J, with 25 bases between the two ends. The CDR3 sequence is 19 residues long. CDR1 and CDR2 from the germline V gene are MNHEY and SVGAGI. CDR3 coding DNA: TGTGCCAGCAGTTATGCTGGGGCTTCTCGACTAAATCCTTACAATGAGCAGTTCTTC. It yields the protein CASSYAGASRLNPYNEQFF.

The rearrangement joins TRBV20-1 to TRBJ1-1; unclear D gene. Germline V gene lookup returns CDR1 DFQATT and CDR2 SNEGSKA (reference sequence). The CDR3 runs 15 residues. Trimming removed 7 bases at V and 4 bases at J, with 22 bases between. The CDR3 is CSVMDPDPLSTEAFF. The DNA for the CDR3 is TGCAGTGTGATGGACCCAGACCCCTTGAGCACTGAAGCTTTCTTT.

Only a few counts were recorded for this clonotype. The gene calls are TRBV29-1 and TRBJ1-4; D not resolved. The germline V and J ends were trimmed by 2 bases and 1 base, with 8 bases remaining between them. Germline CDR1 is SQVTM and CDR2 is ANQGSEA. The CDR3 covers 14 residues. The CDR3 sequence: CSVETAGTNEKLFF. The CDR3, as DNA: TGCAGCGTTGAAACGGCAGGAACTAATGAAAAACTGTTTTTT.

V is TRBV12-3 or TRBV12-4 and J is TRBJ2-7; 7 positions match TRBD1. This CDR3 contains 13 residues. J lost 3 bases, V lost 4 bases, and 3 bases had no gene match. CDR3 DNA: TGTGCCAGCAGTTCGCGACAGGGCTACGAGCAGTACTTC. This codes for CASSSRQGYEQYF.